Below, 14 T cell receptor beta chains from the same sample are listed, as sequenced in a study of neurological immune-mediated disorders. TCRdb processed the 5' RACE reads anew with MiXCR; each CDR3 protein has one entry. The sample consists of just over 50,000 distinct CDR3 sequences, about 3.7% of them appearing once. Sequenced input: PBMCs. The receptors stem from a middle-aged man with multiple sclerosis.

This clonotype was detected ten times or more. The chain combines TRBV10-3 with TRBJ2-6; the D gene could be TRBD1 or TRBD2 (5 bases each). Germline V gene data show CDR1 as ENHRY and CDR2 as SYGVKD. V lost 4 bases to trimming and J lost 0 bases, with 13 bases between them. The CDR3 totals 17 residues. The CDR3 bases are TGTGCCATCAGTGGGGGGAGCGAAATCTCTGGGGCCAACGTCCTGACTTTC. Its protein product is CAISGGSEISGANVLTF.

This chain links TRBV20-1 with TRBJ1-4; 11 bases match TRBD1. The CDR3 consists of 11 residues. Trimming took 5 bases from V and 17 from J; bases not matched to a gene: 7. The germline V gene has CDR1 DFQATT and CDR2 SNEGSKA (reference sequence). In DNA, the CDR3 is TGCAGTGCTGAAACCGGGACAGGGGGATTTTTT. Amino acids: CSAETGTGGFF.

This clonotype was counted ten times or more. This chain uses TRBV27 with TRBJ2-3; 8 bases are shared with TRBD1. J gave up 2 bases and V 6 bases, and 16 bases lay outside the gene matches. Germline CDR1 and CDR2: MNHEY and SMNVEV (reference sequence). The CDR3 covers 18 residues. The CDR3 reads CASSHVGGQGYYTDTQYF. CDR3 DNA sequence: TGTGCCAGCAGCCATGTTGGCGGACAGGGATACTACACAGATACGCAGTATTTT.

This clonotype showed up many times. The V and J genes are TRBV29-1 and TRBJ1-1; no clear D gene. The length of the CDR3 is 13 residues. Trimming took 4 bases from V and 1 from J, leaving 10 bases between them. Germline loops: CDR1 SQVTM, CDR2 ANQGSEA. The CDR3 DNA reads TGCAGCGTTGTTCGGGTCCCGAACACTGAAGCTTTCTTT. Its protein is CSVVRVPNTEAFF.

This clonotype was seen repeatedly, ten times or more. The genes are TRBV12-5 and TRBJ2-2; D ambiguous. The CDR3 extends over 12 amino acids. V lost 4 bases and J 4 bases, leaving 4 bases between the germline ends. Germline assignment: CDR1 LGHNT and CDR2 FRNRAP. The CDR3 bases are TGTGCTAGTGGTTGGGGCACCGGGGAGCTGTTTTTT. It yields the protein CASGWGTGELFF.

The table lists this clonotype with many counts. The chain is built from TRBV4-1 and TRBJ1-1; D not certain. Deletions cut 1 base from V and 0 bases from J, with 6 bases between. This CDR3 comprises 14 residues. Germline CDR1 MGHRA, CDR2 YSYEKL. In DNA, the CDR3 is TGCGCCAGCAGCCAAGGGCTGATGAACACTGAAGCTTTCTTT. This codes for CASSQGLMNTEAFF.

A word on this clonotype: No conserved phenylalanine or tryptophan ends this CDR3, so it is likely a read error. This chain links TRBV20-1 with TRBJ2-3; 7 positions agree with TRBD1. The CDR3 contains 16 residues. J lost 4 bases, V lost 6 bases, and 16 bases had no gene match. Per the germline V gene, CDR1 is DFQATT and CDR2 is SNEGSKA (reference sequence). The CDR3 here is CSADHRIQTGPDTQYI. In DNA, the CDR3 is TGCAGTGCCGACCACCGTATTCAGACAGGGCCAGATACGCAGTATATT.

This clonotype was observed at least ten times. The chain employs TRBV12-3 or TRBV12-4 and TRBJ2-7; 7 positions match TRBD1. The ends lost 6 bases at V and 3 bases at J; junction bases unmatched: 5. The CDR3 extends over 13 amino acids. As DNA, the CDR3 is TGTGCCAGCAGGGGACAGACAGACTACGAGCAGTACTTC. Translated, it gives CASRGQTDYEQYF.

This clonotype was found a few times. One end of the junction is discordant with germline, which a read error may explain. The chain employs TRBV7-2 and TRBJ1-5; the match to TRBD1 covers 8 bases. The CDR3 totals 16 residues. CDR1 and CDR2 (germline): SGHTA, FQGNSA. CDR3 region: CASSLASGRGRQHQNF. DNA of the CDR3: TGTGCCAGCAGCTTAGCCTCGGGCAGGGGGCGGCAGCACCAGAATTTT. The whole variable domain, remainder taken from reference TRBV7-2 and TRBJ1-5, is GAGVSQSPSNKVTEKGKDVELRCDPISGHTALYWYRQSLGQGLEFLIYFQGNSAPDKSGLPSDRFSAERTGGSVSTLTIQRTQQEDSAVYLCASSLASGRGRQHQNFGDGTRLSIL.

This clonotype occurred many times. This chain uses TRBV5-1 with TRBJ2-3; 7 bases line up with TRBD1. This CDR3 spans 16 amino acids. Germline V lookup: CDR1 SGHRS, CDR2 YFSETQ. J gave up 0 bases and V 3 bases, and 7 bases lay outside the gene matches. CDR3 nucleotides: TGCGCCAGCAGCTACGGGACAGATACTAGCACAGATACGCAGTATTTT. This translates into CASSYGTDTSTDTQYF.

Note on this clonotype: A read error may be the cause here, since a much bigger clone is one base away. V usage is TRBV6-5 and J usage is TRBJ2-7; tentatively, D is TRBD2 (7 bases). Germline V gene data show CDR1 as MNHEY and CDR2 as SVGAGI. CDR3 length: 13 residues. The CDR3 sequence is CSNEYGGRYEQYF. CDR3 in DNA: TGTTCCAATGAGTACGGGGGGCGCTACGAGCAGTACTTC.

The table lists this clonotype with many counts. The J gene is TRBJ2-5, the V gene TRBV7-2; 8 bases align to TRBD2. V trimming: 3 bases; J trimming: 7 bases; junction bases outside the gene matches: 10. The germline gives CDR1 SGHTA, CDR2 FQGNSA. This CDR3 is 15 amino acids long. The CDR3 nucleotides read TGTGCCAGCAGCTTTGTCGGGGGGGCCTTCGGGACCCAGTACTTC. Protein sequence: CASSFVGGAFGTQYF. Using reference TRBV7-2 and TRBJ2-5 for the parts outside the CDR3, the full variable domain is GAGVSQSPSNKVTEKGKDVELRCDPISGHTALYWYRQSLGQGLEFLIYFQGNSAPDKSGLPSDRFSAERTGGSVSTLTIQRTQQEDSAVYLCASSFVGGAFGTQYFGPGTRLLVL.

This clonotype was recorded many times. The chain joins TRBV27 to TRBJ1-5; 10 nucleotides line up with TRBD1. The junction had 5 bases not matched to a gene; V was cut back by 6 bases and J by 3 bases. Germline V gene data show CDR1 as MNHEY and CDR2 as SMNVEV (reference sequence). The CDR3 length is 15 residues. The CDR3 loop is CASSSTGGSNQPQHF. DNA of the CDR3: TGTGCCAGCAGCTCGACAGGGGGCTCCAATCAGCCCCAGCATTTT.

This clonotype was counted between two and nine times. This chain uses TRBV12-3 or TRBV12-4 with TRBJ2-1; 14 bases agree with TRBD2. There are 19 residues in the CDR3. V gave up 7 bases and J gave up 1 base; unmatched junction bases: 12. The CDR3 is CASILGSWTSGGSYNEQFF. The CDR3 DNA reads as TGTGCCAGCATCTTGGGCTCGTGGACTAGCGGGGGGTCCTACAATGAGCAGTTCTTC.